These 31 T cell receptor beta chains originate from one sample sequenced in a study of blood T cell repertoires in COVID-19. Sequenced by immunoSEQ multiplex PCR; TCRdb stores in-frame clones only, minus some. The sample includes some 120,000 clones, approximately 83% of them seen just once. Specimen: peripheral blood. The source is a woman aged 45-60 years with acute or convalescent COVID-19.

The V gene is TRBV7-6, the J gene TRBJ1-4; 8 nucleotides agree with TRBD1. After removal of 1 base from V and 7 bases from J, the junction contained 2 bases not matched to a gene. Germline assignment: CDR1 SGHVS and CDR2 FNYEAQ. CDR3 length equals 14 residues. CDR3 sequence (DNA): TGTGCCAGCAGCTTAGGGCAGGGGGCTGAAAAACTGTTTTTT. Protein product: CASSLGQGAEKLFF.

The CDR3 coding sequence is TGTGCCAGCAGTCCCCAAGGGACAGACAACACTGAAGCTTTCTTT. Translated: CASSPQGTDNTEAFF. The rearrangement uses TRBV6-1 and TRBJ1-1; 7 bases are shared with TRBD1. The CDR3 extends over 15 amino acids. Per germline, CDR1 MNHNS and CDR2 SASEGT. The junction had 8 bases not matched to a gene; V was cut back by 5 bases and J by 2 bases.

This clone appeared once. This chain links TRBV5-1 with TRBJ2-1; 8 bases agree with TRBD2. V was pared by 4 bases and J by 5 bases, with 8 bases of the junction left unmatched. The CDR3 loop spans 15 amino acids. The germline V gene has CDR1 SGHRS and CDR2 YFSETQ. CDR3 DNA: TGCGCCAGCAGCCAGGTCTCGGGGGGGAACAATGAGCAGTTCTTC. This sequence encodes CASSQVSGGNNEQFF.

This clone was picked up one time. The chain carries TRBV7-2 and TRBJ2-7, with 11 bases lining up with TRBD2. After removal of 5 bases from V and 1 base from J, the junction contained 7 bases not matched to a gene. The CDR3 is made up of 16 amino acids. Germline CDR1 SGHTA, CDR2 FQGNSA. The CDR3 DNA sequence: TGTGCCAGCAGCCCCCGACTAGCGGGGCCATCCTACGAGCAGTACTTC. Protein sequence: CASSPRLAGPSYEQYF.

This clone was seen a few times. The rearrangement links TRBV27 to TRBJ1-6; TRBD1 aligns across 7 bases. The germline gives CDR1 MNHEY, CDR2 SMNVEV (reference sequence). The CDR3 is made up of 13 amino acids. V lost 5 bases, J lost 7 bases, and 2 bases stayed unmatched. The CDR3 protein is CASSTTGNSPLHF. The CDR3 region has the DNA TGTGCCAGCAGTACGACAGGGAATTCACCCCTCCACTTT.

The rearrangement joins TRBV7-3 to TRBJ1-6; 9 bases are shared with TRBD1. V lost 1 base to trimming and J lost 10 bases; unmatched junction nucleotides: 8. Germline V gene lookup returns CDR1 SGHTA and CDR2 FQGTGA. This CDR3 comprises 16 residues. The CDR3 loop reads CASSLKQGAIRSPLHF. CDR3 coding DNA: TGTGCCAGCAGCTTAAAACAGGGGGCGATTCGGTCACCCCTCCACTTT. The complete variable domain, with remaining parts taken from reference TRBV7-3 and TRBJ1-6, reads GAGVSQTPSNKVTEKGKYVELRCDPISGHTALYWYRQSLGQGPEFLIYFQGTGAADDSGLPNDRFFAVRPEGSVSTLKIQRTERGDSAVYLCASSLKQGAIRSPLHFGNGTRLTVT.

This clone was seen ten or more times. The chain links TRBV7-9 to TRBJ2-7; D remains ambiguous. The CDR3 length is 13 residues. Trimming took off 5 bases at V and 0 bases at J, with 8 bases between the two ends. The germline V gene has CDR1 SEHNR and CDR2 FQNEAQ (reference sequence). The CDR3 nucleotides read TGTGCCAGCAGCAACGCGGTCTCCTACGAGCAGTACTTC. Translated: CASSNAVSYEQYF.

The chain links TRBV5-1 to TRBJ1-6, with 9 nucleotides matching TRBD1. V lost 4 bases and J lost 7; bases outside the gene matches: 3. Germline V lookup: CDR1 SGHRS, CDR2 YFSETQ. This CDR3 is 14 amino acids long. CDR3 sequence reads: CASSVTGGNSPLHF. CDR3 bases: TGCGCCAGCAGCGTGACAGGGGGGAATTCACCCCTCCACTTT.

The rearrangement uses TRBV9 and TRBJ2-5; TRBD2 might be the D (6 bases). From germline, CDR1 is SGDLS and CDR2 YYNGEE. The CDR3 runs to 14 residues. V lost 2 bases and J lost 2, with 10 bases in between. DNA of the CDR3: TGTGCCAGCAGCGTCAGCGGAGGGCAAGAGACCCAGTACTTC. Translation gives CASSVSGGQETQYF.

In nucleotides, the CDR3 is TGCGCCAGCAGCGGAGACGACAGGGGGCCCTTAGATACGCAGTATTTT. Translating it yields CASSGDDRGPLDTQYF. V and J are TRBV5-1 and TRBJ2-3; 10 bases map to TRBD1. This CDR3 comprises 16 residues. The trim removed 4 bases at V and 5 bases at J, leaving 10 bases unmatched. Germline V gene lookup returns CDR1 SGHRS and CDR2 YFSETQ.

The rearrangement joins TRBV10-3 to TRBJ1-1, with 8 nucleotides matching TRBD1. The CDR3 covers 13 residues. CDR1 is ENHRY, CDR2 SYGVKD, per germline. DNA of the CDR3: TGTGCTATCGGACAGGGAAGGAACACTGAAGCTTTCTTT. Translated, it gives CAIGQGRNTEAFF.

The CDR3 DNA sequence: TGTGCCAGTAGCCAGGAGGCAGTTAGCAATCAGCCCCAGCATTTT. This encodes CASSQEAVSNQPQHF. V is TRBV19 and J is TRBJ1-5; no reliable D call. Germline values: CDR1 LNHDA, CDR2 SQIVND (reference sequence). There are 15 residues in the CDR3. Trimming took off 6 bases at V and 0 bases at J, with 12 bases between the two ends.

The rearrangement uses TRBV30 and TRBJ2-2; TRBD2 might be the D (6 bases). The CDR3 runs to 12 residues. Germline CDR1 and CDR2: GTSNPN and SVGIG (reference sequence). V lost 5 bases and J lost 5, with 9 bases in between. In DNA, the CDR3 is TGTGCCTGGGGGGAGGCTACCGGGGAGCTGTTTTTT. Amino acids: CAWGEATGELFF.

This chain uses TRBV11-2 with TRBJ1-4, with D possibly matching TRBD1 (6 bases). Germline loops: CDR1 SGHAT, CDR2 FQNNGV. With 0 bases removed from V and 0 bases from J, the gap between germline ends came to 8 bases. This CDR3 region has 16 residues. CDR3 DNA: TGTGCCAGCAGCTTAGACAGGGACACAACTAATGAAAAACTGTTTTTT. It codes for CASSLDRDTTNEKLFF.

This clone was observed a handful of times. The gene calls are TRBV5-1 and TRBJ1-2; D is unresolved. Germline V gene lookup returns CDR1 SGHRS and CDR2 YFSETQ. Trimming took 6 bases from V and 5 from J, leaving 17 bases between them. The CDR3 is made up of 14 amino acids. The DNA for the CDR3 is TGCGCCAGCAACGAGGGCAGATTCTCTTATGGCTACACCTTC. Amino acids: CASNEGRFSYGYTF.

The V and J genes are TRBV2 and TRBJ1-5; the match to TRBD1 covers 7 bases. The germline V gene has CDR1 SNHLY and CDR2 FYNNEI. This CDR3 has 14 amino acids. With V trimmed by 6 bases and J by 7 bases, 9 bases remained unmatched. The CDR3 sequence: CASSVGGFWQPQHF. As DNA, the CDR3 is TGTGCCAGCAGCGTAGGGGGCTTCTGGCAGCCCCAGCATTTT.

The chain has TRBV6-5 and TRBJ1-4; 9 bases are a match to TRBD1. V dropped 7 bases and J dropped 10; count of bases not matched to a gene: 13. Per germline, CDR1 MNHEY and CDR2 SVGAGI. CDR3 size: 15 residues. CDR3 residues: CASNAGQGDSGKLFF. Written as DNA, the CDR3 is TGTGCCAGCAATGCGGGACAGGGCGACAGTGGAAAACTGTTTTTT.

The gene calls are TRBV4-2 and TRBJ2-3; a weak D match, TRBD2 (6 bases). The CDR3 sequence is 15 residues long. CDR1 and CDR2 from the germline V gene are LGHNA and YNFKEQ. Trimming took off 1 base at V and 2 bases at J, with 10 bases between the two ends. CDR3 region: CASSQAGLNTDTQYF. The CDR3 nucleotides read TGTGCCAGCAGCCAAGCGGGACTCAACACAGATACGCAGTATTTT.

This rearrangement joins TRBV18 to TRBJ1-1; 9 positions agree with TRBD1. The length of the CDR3 is 15 residues. The V gene end was trimmed by 8 bases and the J gene end by 0 bases; junction bases not matched to a gene: 7. Germline lookup yields CDR1 KGHSH and CDR2 LQKENI. CDR3 DNA sequence: TGTGCCAGCATACAGGGGGCGTTCATGAACACTGAAGCTTTCTTT. Its protein is CASIQGAFMNTEAFF. The entire variable domain, with the rest obtained from reference TRBV18 and TRBJ1-1, is as follows: NAGVMQNPRHLVRRRGQEARLRCSPMKGHSHVYWYRQLPEEGLKFMVYLQKENIIDESGMPKERFSAEFPKEGPSILRIQQVVRGDSAAYFCASIQGAFMNTEAFFGQGTRLTVV.

The chain links TRBV5-1 to TRBJ1-1; 8 bases line up with TRBD1. Germline CDR1 and CDR2: SGHRS and YFSETQ. The CDR3 runs to 16 residues. V trimming: 6 bases; J trimming: 1 base; junction bases outside the gene matches: 11. The CDR3 loop reads CASTPNGQGPNTEAFF. CDR3 nucleotide sequence: TGCGCCAGCACACCCAACGGACAGGGCCCGAACACTGAAGCTTTCTTT.

This chain uses TRBV4-1 with TRBJ2-1; maybe TRBD1 (6 bases). This CDR3 is built from 17 residues. The V end lost 0 bases, the J end lost 2 bases, and 14 bases lay between the germline ends. Germline lookup yields CDR1 MGHRA and CDR2 YSYEKL. For the CDR3, the DNA is TGCGCCAGCAGCCAAGATCTTTCCTGGGGGCCCTACAATGAGCAGTTCTTC. This codes for CASSQDLSWGPYNEQFF.

With respect to this clone: Because the CDR3 is missing its conserved closing phenylalanine or tryptophan, this is likely a read error. The DNA is left out, because the CDR3 cannot be placed on it with certainty; the CDR3 is given as TCRdb lists it. The chain recombines TRBV6-1 with TRBJ1-4; the DNA was not used to check the table's D call, TRBD1. Germline values: CDR1 MNHNS, CDR2 SASEGT. The CDR3 adds up to 14 amino acids, both ends counted. The CDR3 spells CASSEASGTGGRFL.

The gene calls are TRBV6-5 and TRBJ1-5, with 10 positions matching TRBD1. This CDR3 contains 14 residues. CDR1 is MNHEY and CDR2 is SVGAGI in the germline V gene. Trimming cost V 8 bases and J 5 bases; bases outside gene matches: 6. The CDR3 loop reads CASGTGDRDQPQHF. Here the CDR3 DNA reads TGTGCCAGCGGGACAGGGGACAGGGATCAGCCCCAGCATTTT.

The chain uses TRBV2 and TRBJ1-1; 7 bases fit TRBD1. The CDR3 has 13 residues. The junction had 6 bases not matched to a gene; V was cut back by 9 bases and J by 2 bases. CDR1 and CDR2 (germline): SNHLY, FYNNEI. The DNA of the CDR3 is TGTGCCAGGCTTGGGACAGCCAACACTGAAGCTTTCTTT. Amino acid sequence: CARLGTANTEAFF.

The chain carries TRBV14 and TRBJ1-1; D is unresolved. Germline loops: CDR1 SGHDN, CDR2 FVKESK. The CDR3 is 18 amino acids. The V gene lost 0 bases and the J gene lost 3 bases, with 20 bases spanning the gap. The CDR3 sequence is CASSQDPPHAGVYTEAFF. The CDR3 nucleotides read TGTGCCAGCAGCCAAGACCCTCCCCACGCAGGCGTCTACACTGAAGCTTTCTTT.

In its sample, this clone was seen once. In nucleotides, the CDR3 is TGTGCCAGCAGTGAATATACAGCAATGAACACTGAAGCTTTCTTT. Residues: CASSEYTAMNTEAFF. The chain links TRBV2 to TRBJ1-1; D not resolved. The CDR3 has 15 amino acids. Germline V gene lookup returns CDR1 SNHLY and CDR2 FYNNEI. Trimming removed 2 bases from V and 0 bases from J, with 10 bases in between.

This sequence joins TRBV9 and TRBJ2-1; 13 positions match TRBD2. V was pared by 0 bases and J by 5 bases, with 8 bases of the junction left unmatched. Germline V gene sequence: CDR1 SGDLS, CDR2 YYNGEE. CDR3 size: 18 residues. This chain's CDR3 is CASSVGQLAGGLDNEQFF. CDR3 DNA: TGTGCCAGCAGCGTAGGTCAACTAGCGGGGGGGCTCGACAATGAGCAGTTCTTC. The variable domain in full, completed from reference TRBV9 and TRBJ2-1, reads DSGVTQTPKHLITATGQRVTLRCSPRSGDLSVYWYQQSLDQGLQFLIQYYNGEERAKGNILERFSAQQFPDLHSELNLSSLELGDSALYFCASSVGQLAGGLDNEQFFGPGTRLTVL.

The chain recombines TRBV4-2 with TRBJ1-1; 8 bases line up with TRBD1. Germline V gene lookup returns CDR1 LGHNA and CDR2 YNFKEQ. The V and J ends lost 0 bases and 5 bases, in that order; junction bases with no gene match: 14. CDR3 length equals 18 residues. The CDR3 loop is CASSQEILAGQGRTEAFF. The CDR3 DNA sequence: TGTGCCAGCAGCCAAGAAATTCTTGCCGGACAGGGCAGAACTGAAGCTTTCTTT.

This clone is a singleton in its sample. This chain joins TRBV3-1 (or the pseudogene TRBV3-2) and TRBJ2-3; D might be TRBD2 (6 bases). Germline V CDR1 and CDR2: LGHDT, YNNKEL (reference sequence). Trimming cost V 3 bases and J 2 bases, with 9 bases left between them. The CDR3 sequence is 14 residues long. DNA for the CDR3: TGTGCCAGCAGCCAGGGACTTCCCACAGATACGCAGTATTTT. It specifies CASSQGLPTDTQYF.

The chain is built from TRBV6-1 and TRBJ2-7, with TRBD1 identical over 8 bases. Trimming cost V 3 bases and J 6 bases; bases outside gene matches: 1. CDR3 size: 12 residues. CDR1 MNHNS and CDR2 SASEGT come from the germline V gene. As DNA, the CDR3 is TGTGCCAGCAGTGAGACAGGGGCCGAGCAGTACTTC. Translated, it gives CASSETGAEQYF.

The CDR3 region is CASSPGQGKGYTF. Here the CDR3 DNA reads TGTGCCAGCAGCCCGGGACAGGGGAAAGGCTACACCTTC. The chain links TRBV2 to TRBJ1-2, with TRBD1 matching over 10 bases. The CDR3 is made up of 13 amino acids. J gave up 8 bases and V 6 bases, and 6 bases lay outside the gene matches. From germline, CDR1 is SNHLY and CDR2 FYNNEI.